The clone carrying this T cell receptor (beta chain) has just one count. The sample originates from a study of shared clonotypes between healthy human individuals. The overall study: Per-donor plates numbered three CD4 naive, three CD4 memory, two CD8 naive and one CD8 memory.

The CDR3 extends over 13 amino acids. Per germline, CDR1 LNHDA and CDR2 SQIVND (reference sequence). With V trimmed by 10 bases and J by 6 bases, 9 bases remained unmatched. The table came from immunoSEQ multiplex PCR; TCRdb's copy has only in-frame clones and leaves some out. In the table there are roughly 2.5 million clones, about 92% of which are singletons. This TCR was recovered from a man aged 18 to 35 in good health. Sequencing was performed on naive CD4+ T cells sorted from blood. Subset specified: CD45RA+ positively selected. The chain combines TRBV19 with TRBJ1-2, with 9 bases identical to TRBD1. CDR3: CATRTGENNGYTF. The CDR3 DNA reads as TGTGCCACCCGGACAGGGGAGAATAATGGCTACACCTTC.